This T cell receptor (beta chain) was profiled in a study of blood T cell repertoires in COVID-19. For the study at large: Sample material is recorded as cDNA or gDNA derived from T cells, B-cell-depleted T cells, or PBMCs.

Produced via immunoSEQ multiplex PCR; TCRdb's table is partial and in-frame only. The sample lists around 100,000 clones, just under 85% occurring once. The CDR3 covers 15 residues. Germline loops: CDR1 SGHKS, CDR2 YYEKEE (reference sequence). V was trimmed by 1 base and J by 3 bases, leaving 11 bases between them. The V call is TRBV5-5, the J call TRBJ1-5; D gene ambiguous. The specimen was peripheral blood. The clonotype comes from a man aged 45 to 65 with active or convalescent COVID-19. The CDR3 loop is CASSLYGSPNQPQHF. CDR3 bases: TGTGCCAGCAGCTTGTACGGGAGCCCCAATCAGCCCCAGCATTTT.